The clone carrying this T cell receptor (beta chain) has just a few counts. Antigen: not known. The CDR3 length is 15 residues. Germline V lookup: CDR1 SGHNT, CDR2 YYREEE (reference sequence). Trimming took 1 base from V and 7 from J; bases not matched to a gene: 6. Amplification by 5'RACE using constant-segment primers produced TCR alpha and TCR beta cDNA libraries that carried sample barcodes and UMIs. Via MiXCR, TCRdb re-called the 5' RACE reads, giving one row per CDR3 protein. The sample contains roughly 280,000 distinct CDR3 sequences, about a sixth of which appear only once. The sample belongs to a study of T-cell memory formation after mild COVID-19. Overall study results and limits: Later expanders leaned CD4+, whereas clones that contracted between day 15 and 85 were balanced CD4/CD8.

The sample was PBMCs or a T cell subset sorted from them (not recorded which). This TCR was sampled from a young man who had mild COVID-19 (a few samples of this study predate the infection). Cell type and time point are not known. The chain is built from TRBV5-4 and TRBJ1-4; the match to TRBD1 covers 8 bases. This CDR3 is CASSLKDRDAEKLFF. In DNA, the CDR3 is TGTGCCAGCAGCTTGAAGGACAGGGATGCTGAAAAACTGTTTTTT.